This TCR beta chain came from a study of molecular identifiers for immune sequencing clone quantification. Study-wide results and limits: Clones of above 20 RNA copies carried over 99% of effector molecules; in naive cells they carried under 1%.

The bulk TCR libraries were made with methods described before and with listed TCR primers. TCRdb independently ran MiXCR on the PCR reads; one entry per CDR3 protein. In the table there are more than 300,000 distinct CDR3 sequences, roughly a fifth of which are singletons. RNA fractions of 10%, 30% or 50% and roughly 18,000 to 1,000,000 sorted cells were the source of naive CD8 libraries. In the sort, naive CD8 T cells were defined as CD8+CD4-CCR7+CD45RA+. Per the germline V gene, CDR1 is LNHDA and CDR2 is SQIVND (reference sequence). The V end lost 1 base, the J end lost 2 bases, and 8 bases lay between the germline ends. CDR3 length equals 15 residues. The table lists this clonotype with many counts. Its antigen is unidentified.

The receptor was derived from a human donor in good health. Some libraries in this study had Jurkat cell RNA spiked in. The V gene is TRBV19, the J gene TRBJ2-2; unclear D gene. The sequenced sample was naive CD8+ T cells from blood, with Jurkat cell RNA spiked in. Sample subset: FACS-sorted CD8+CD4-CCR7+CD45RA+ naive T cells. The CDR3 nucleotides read TGTGCCAGTAGTATAGGCGCCATAAACACCGGGGAGCTGTTTTTT. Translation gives CASSIGAINTGELFF.